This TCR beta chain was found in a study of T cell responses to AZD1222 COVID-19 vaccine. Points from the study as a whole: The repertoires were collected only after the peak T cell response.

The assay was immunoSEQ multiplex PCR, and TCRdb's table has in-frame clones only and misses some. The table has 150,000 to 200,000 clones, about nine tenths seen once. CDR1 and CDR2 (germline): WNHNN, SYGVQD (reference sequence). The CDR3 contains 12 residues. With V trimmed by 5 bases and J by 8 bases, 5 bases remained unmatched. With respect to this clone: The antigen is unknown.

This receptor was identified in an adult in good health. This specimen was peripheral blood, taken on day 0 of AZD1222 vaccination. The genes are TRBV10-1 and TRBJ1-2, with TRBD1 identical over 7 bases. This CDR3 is CASSTGQAGYTF. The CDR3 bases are TGCGCCAGCAGTACTGGACAGGCCGGCTACACCTTC.